This passage covers 14 T cell receptor beta chains from one sample sequenced in a study of blood T cell repertoires in COVID-19. The data were produced by immunoSEQ multiplex PCR, yet TCRdb's version contains in-frame clones alone and is incomplete. The sample shows around 110,000 clones, around 89% of them seen only once. The specimen sequenced was peripheral blood. These receptors were collected from a man in his forties or fifties with active or convalescent COVID-19.

The chain is built from TRBV30 and TRBJ2-5, with TRBD2 matching over 7 bases. The CDR3 consists of 14 residues. J was trimmed by 2 bases and V by 3 bases; bases with no gene match: 6. CDR1 is GTSNPN and CDR2 is SVGIG in the germline V gene (reference sequence). This chain's CDR3 is CAWRALGGQETQYF. The CDR3 nucleotides are TGTGCCTGGAGGGCCCTGGGGGGGCAAGAGACCCAGTACTTC.

The rearrangement joins TRBV6-5 to TRBJ1-1, with 7 bases aligning to TRBD1. J gave up 5 bases and V 5 bases, and 5 bases lay outside the gene matches. The germline V gene encodes CDR1 MNHEY and CDR2 SVGAGI. The CDR3 has 13 amino acids. The DNA for the CDR3 is TGTGCCAGCAGTCTAGACAGGGTTACTGAAGCTTTCTTT. Protein product: CASSLDRVTEAFF.

The chain recombines TRBV7-8 with TRBJ1-1; no firm D call. In germline, CDR1 is SGHVS, CDR2 FQNEAQ. This CDR3 is built from 13 residues. V dropped 5 bases and J dropped 7 bases, with 14 bases sitting between them. The CDR3 is CASSPRGRVEAFF. The DNA of the CDR3 is TGTGCCAGCAGCCCACGAGGGAGAGTTGAAGCTTTCTTT.

The CDR3, as DNA: TGTGCCAGCAAGGCCGGGAGGCTAAGCTCCTACAATGAGCAGTTCTTC. Protein product: CASKAGRLSSYNEQFF. This chain joins TRBV2 and TRBJ2-1, with 7 bases matching TRBD2. Trimming at V came to 7 bases and at J to 0 bases, leaving 9 bases not matched to a gene. The CDR3 has 16 amino acids. Germline lookup yields CDR1 SNHLY and CDR2 FYNNEI.

This sequence joins TRBV11-3 and TRBJ1-1, with a tentative D call TRBD1 (5 bases). The V gene lost 4 bases and the J gene lost 4 bases, with 22 bases spanning the gap. The CDR3 is made up of 17 amino acids. The germline V gene has CDR1 SGHNT and CDR2 YENEEA. The DNA for the CDR3 is TGTGCCAGCAGCTCGGGGCGGGGGATGGAGTTTTTCACTGAAGCTTTCTTT. As protein: CASSSGRGMEFFTEAFF.

J is TRBJ2-1 and V is TRBV9, with 12 bases lining up with TRBD2. From germline, CDR1 is SGDLS and CDR2 YYNGEE. V dropped 2 bases and J dropped 2; count of bases not matched to a gene: 5. CDR3 length: 17 residues. CDR3 nucleotides: TGTGCCAGCAGCGTCGGGACTAGCGGGCCCCCCTACAATGAGCAGTTCTTC. It is translated as CASSVGTSGPPYNEQFF.

The rearrangement joins TRBV18 to TRBJ1-1; D remains ambiguous. CDR3 length: 11 amino acids. Per germline, CDR1 KGHSH and CDR2 LQKENI. V lost 5 bases and J lost 7, with 8 bases in between. The CDR3 DNA reads as TGTGCCAGCTCATTCGGGGATGAAGCTTTCTTT. This gives the protein CASSFGDEAFF.

The count of this clone is one. The rearrangement joins TRBV12-3 or TRBV12-4 to TRBJ1-2, with D possibly matching TRBD1 (5 bases). The V and J ends lost 6 bases and 6 bases respectively, with 14 bases between them. The CDR3 spans 13 residues. CDR3 nucleotides: TGTGCCAGCAGGAGGGAGGGGCAGGATGGCTACACCTTC. Its protein product is CASRREGQDGYTF.

The chain recombines TRBV6-5 with TRBJ1-1; unclear D gene. Germline V gene data show CDR1 as MNHEY and CDR2 as SVGAGI. V was cut by 8 bases and J by 1 base, with 11 bases left in between. The length of the CDR3 is 13 residues. The CDR3 DNA reads TGTGCCAGCCAGCGAACTCAGAACACTGAAGCTTTCTTT. Its protein is CASQRTQNTEAFF.

This clone was observed a few times. V usage is TRBV5-6 and J usage is TRBJ1-2; D might be TRBD1 (5 bases). The CDR3 runs to 15 residues. CDR1 is SGHDT and CDR2 is YYEEEE in the germline V gene. V lost 5 bases and J 7 bases, leaving 21 bases between the germline ends. The CDR3 nucleotides read TGTGCCAGCAGGACCTCAGCCGGAGGGAGGGGTGGCTACACCTTC. Amino acids: CASRTSAGGRGGYTF. Based on the CDR3 plus reference TRBV5-6 and TRBJ1-2, the full variable domain is DAGVTQSPTHLIKTRGQQVTLRCSPKSGHDTVSWYQQALGQGPQFIFQYYEEEERQRGNFPDRFSGHQFPNYSSELNVNALLLGDSALYLCASRTSAGGRGGYTFGSGTRLTVV.

J is TRBJ1-2 and V is TRBV19; D is unresolved. The germline gives CDR1 LNHDA, CDR2 SQIVND (reference sequence). V gave up 6 bases and J gave up 9 bases, with 20 bases separating them. CDR3 size: 14 residues. The DNA of the CDR3 is TGTGCCAGTAGACCCCCGGGAGCGGAGTATAGCTACACCTTC. Its translation is CASRPPGAEYSYTF.

The CDR3 region is CAWRGDTYNEQFF. Here the CDR3 DNA reads TGTGCCTGGAGGGGGGACACTTACAATGAGCAGTTCTTC. The V gene is TRBV30, the J gene TRBJ2-1; TRBD1 might be the D (6 bases). Looked up from germline, CDR1 is GTSNPN and CDR2 is SVGIG (reference sequence). Trimming left V 3 bases short and J 4 bases short, with 10 bases between. The CDR3 has 13 amino acids.

CDR3 in DNA: TGTGCCAGTAGCAAAGACAGCACCATCTCCTACGAGCAGTACTTC. Translated, it gives CASSKDSTISYEQYF. The chain employs TRBV19 and TRBJ2-7; a possible D gene is TRBD1 (5 bases). Trimming cost V 6 bases and J 0 bases, with 15 bases left between them. The CDR3 has 15 amino acids. Germline assignment: CDR1 LNHDA and CDR2 SQIVND (reference sequence).

The chain has TRBV28 and TRBJ1-2; 9 bases fit TRBD1. The V segment lost 8 bases and the J segment 8 bases; nucleotides outside the gene matches: 12. Per the germline V gene, CDR1 is MDHEN and CDR2 is SYDVKM. The CDR3 covers 14 residues. CDR3 loop: CASVDRGGLYGYTF. The CDR3 bases are TGTGCCAGCGTAGACAGGGGGGGGCTCTACGGCTACACCTTC.